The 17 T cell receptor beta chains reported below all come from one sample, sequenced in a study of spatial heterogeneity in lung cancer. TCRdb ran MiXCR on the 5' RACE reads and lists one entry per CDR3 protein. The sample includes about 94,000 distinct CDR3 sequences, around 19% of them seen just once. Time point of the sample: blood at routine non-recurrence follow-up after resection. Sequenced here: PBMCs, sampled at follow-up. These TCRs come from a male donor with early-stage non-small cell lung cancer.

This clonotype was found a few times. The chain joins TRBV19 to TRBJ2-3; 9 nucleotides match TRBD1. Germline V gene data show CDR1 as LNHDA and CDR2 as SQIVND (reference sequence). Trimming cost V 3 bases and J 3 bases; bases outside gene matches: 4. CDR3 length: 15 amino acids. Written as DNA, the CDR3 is TGTGCCAGTAGTATGGTGACAGGGGGGACAGATACGCAGTATTTT. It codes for CASSMVTGGTDTQYF.

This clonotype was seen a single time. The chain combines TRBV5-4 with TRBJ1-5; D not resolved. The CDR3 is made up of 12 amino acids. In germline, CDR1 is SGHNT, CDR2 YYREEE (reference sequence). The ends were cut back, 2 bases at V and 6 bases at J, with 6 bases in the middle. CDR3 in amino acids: CASSFAGQPQHF. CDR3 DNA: TGTGCCAGCAGCTTTGCCGGTCAGCCCCAGCATTTT.

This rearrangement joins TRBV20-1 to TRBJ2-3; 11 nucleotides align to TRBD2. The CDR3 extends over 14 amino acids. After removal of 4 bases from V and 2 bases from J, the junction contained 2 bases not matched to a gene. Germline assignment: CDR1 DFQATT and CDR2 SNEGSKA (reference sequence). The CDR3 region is CSATSGGFTDTQYF. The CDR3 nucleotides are TGCAGTGCTACTAGCGGGGGGTTCACAGATACGCAGTATTTT.

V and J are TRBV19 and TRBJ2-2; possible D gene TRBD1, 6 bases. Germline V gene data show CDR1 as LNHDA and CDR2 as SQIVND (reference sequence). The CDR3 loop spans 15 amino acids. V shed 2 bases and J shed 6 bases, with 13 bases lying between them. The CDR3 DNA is TGTGCCAGTAGTATATCCCCAGGGGTCCCCGGGGAGCTGTTTTTT. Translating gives CASSISPGVPGELFF.

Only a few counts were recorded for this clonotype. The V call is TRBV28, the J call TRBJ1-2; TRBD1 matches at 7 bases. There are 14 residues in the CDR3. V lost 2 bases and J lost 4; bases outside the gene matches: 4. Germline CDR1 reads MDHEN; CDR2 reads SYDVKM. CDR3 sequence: CASSLRGRGYGYTF. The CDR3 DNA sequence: TGTGCCAGCAGTTTAAGGGGGCGAGGCTATGGCTACACCTTC.

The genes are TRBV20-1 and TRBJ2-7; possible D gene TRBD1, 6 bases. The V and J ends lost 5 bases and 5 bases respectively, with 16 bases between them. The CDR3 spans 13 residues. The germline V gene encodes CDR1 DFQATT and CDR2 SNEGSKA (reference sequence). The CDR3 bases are TGCAGTGCTTCCCCCTCAGGGGACCACGAGCAGTACGTC. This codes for CSASPSGDHEQYV.

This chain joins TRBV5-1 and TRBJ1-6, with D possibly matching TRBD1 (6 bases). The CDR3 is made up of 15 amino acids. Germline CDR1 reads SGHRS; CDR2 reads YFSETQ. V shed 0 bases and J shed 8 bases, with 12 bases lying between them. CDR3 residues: CASSLGGQLYSPLHF. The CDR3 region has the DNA TGCGCCAGCAGCTTGGGTGGACAGCTTTATTCACCCCTCCACTTT.

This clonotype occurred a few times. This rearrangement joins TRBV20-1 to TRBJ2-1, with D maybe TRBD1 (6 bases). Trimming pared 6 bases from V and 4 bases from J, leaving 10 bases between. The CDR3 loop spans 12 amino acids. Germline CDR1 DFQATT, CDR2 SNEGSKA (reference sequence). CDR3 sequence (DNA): TGCAGTGCCCCTGACAGGTACAATGAGCAGTTCTTC. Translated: CSAPDRYNEQFF.

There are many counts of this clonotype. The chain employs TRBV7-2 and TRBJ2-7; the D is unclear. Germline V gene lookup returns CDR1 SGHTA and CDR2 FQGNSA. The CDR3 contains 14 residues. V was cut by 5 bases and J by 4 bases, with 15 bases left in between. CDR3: CASSPPGVGYEQYF. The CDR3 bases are TGTGCCAGCAGCCCCCCGGGCGTTGGGTACGAGCAGTACTTC.

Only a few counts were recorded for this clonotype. The CDR3, as DNA: TGCGCCAGCAGCTCAACGGTCAACGAGCAGTACTTC. Protein: CASSSTVNEQYF. J is TRBJ2-7 and V is TRBV5-1; D remains unclear. The ends were cut back, 3 bases at V and 5 bases at J, with 9 bases in the middle. Germline CDR1 and CDR2: SGHRS and YFSETQ. The CDR3 totals 12 residues.

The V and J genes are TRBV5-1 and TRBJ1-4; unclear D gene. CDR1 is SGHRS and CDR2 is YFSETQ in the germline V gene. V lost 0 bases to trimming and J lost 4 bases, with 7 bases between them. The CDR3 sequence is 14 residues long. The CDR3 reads CASSLVPDNEKLFF. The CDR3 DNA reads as TGCGCCAGCAGCTTGGTACCTGATAATGAAAAACTGTTTTTT.

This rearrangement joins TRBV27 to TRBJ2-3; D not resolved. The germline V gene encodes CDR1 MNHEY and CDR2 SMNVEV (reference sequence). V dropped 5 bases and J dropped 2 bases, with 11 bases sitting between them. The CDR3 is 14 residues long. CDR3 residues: CASSPQRATDTQYF. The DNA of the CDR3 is TGTGCCAGCAGTCCCCAGCGTGCCACAGATACGCAGTATTTT.

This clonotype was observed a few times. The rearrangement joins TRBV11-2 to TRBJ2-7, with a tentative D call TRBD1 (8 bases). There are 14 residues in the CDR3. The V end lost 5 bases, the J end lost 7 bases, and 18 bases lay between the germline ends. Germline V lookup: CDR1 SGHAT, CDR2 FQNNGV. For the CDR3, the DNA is TGTGCCAGCAGCGTCGACAGGGGAGGGTATGAGCAGTACGTC. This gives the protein CASSVDRGGYEQYV.

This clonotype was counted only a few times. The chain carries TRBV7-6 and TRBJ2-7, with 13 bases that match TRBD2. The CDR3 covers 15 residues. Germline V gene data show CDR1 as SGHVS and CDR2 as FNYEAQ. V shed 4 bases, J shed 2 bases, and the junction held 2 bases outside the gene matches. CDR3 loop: CASSSGTSGTYEQYF. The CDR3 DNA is TGTGCCAGCAGCTCCGGGACTAGCGGGACCTACGAGCAGTACTTC.

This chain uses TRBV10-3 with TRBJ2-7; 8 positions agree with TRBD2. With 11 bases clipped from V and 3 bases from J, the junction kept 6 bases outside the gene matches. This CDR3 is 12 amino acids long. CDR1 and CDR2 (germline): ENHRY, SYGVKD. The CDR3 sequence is CAGGTRNYEQYF. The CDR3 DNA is TGTGCCGGGGGGACTAGAAACTACGAGCAGTACTTC.

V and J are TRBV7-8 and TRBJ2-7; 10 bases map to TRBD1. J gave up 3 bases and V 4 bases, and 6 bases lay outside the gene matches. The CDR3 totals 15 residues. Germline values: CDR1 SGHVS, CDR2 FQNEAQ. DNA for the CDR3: TGTGCCAGCAGCTCCAGGACAGGGGGTGGCTACGAGCAGTACTTC. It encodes CASSSRTGGGYEQYF.

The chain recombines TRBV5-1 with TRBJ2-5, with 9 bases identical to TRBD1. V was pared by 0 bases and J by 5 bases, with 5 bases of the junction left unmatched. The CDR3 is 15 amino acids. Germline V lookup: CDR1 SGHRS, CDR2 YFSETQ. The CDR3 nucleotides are TGCGCCAGCAGCTTGGAGGGACAGGGTACGGAGACCCAGTACTTC. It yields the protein CASSLEGQGTETQYF.